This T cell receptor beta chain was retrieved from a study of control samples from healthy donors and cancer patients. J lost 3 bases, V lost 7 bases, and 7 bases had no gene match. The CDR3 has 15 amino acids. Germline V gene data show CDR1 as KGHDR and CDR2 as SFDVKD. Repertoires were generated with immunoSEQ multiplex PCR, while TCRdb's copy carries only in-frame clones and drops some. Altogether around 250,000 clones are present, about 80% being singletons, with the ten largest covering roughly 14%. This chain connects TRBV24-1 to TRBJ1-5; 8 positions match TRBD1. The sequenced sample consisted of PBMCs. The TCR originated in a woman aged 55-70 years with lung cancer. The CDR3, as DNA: TGTGCCACCAGCTCAGGGGGCGCGAACAATCAGCCCCAGCATTTT. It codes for CATSSGGANNQPQHF.